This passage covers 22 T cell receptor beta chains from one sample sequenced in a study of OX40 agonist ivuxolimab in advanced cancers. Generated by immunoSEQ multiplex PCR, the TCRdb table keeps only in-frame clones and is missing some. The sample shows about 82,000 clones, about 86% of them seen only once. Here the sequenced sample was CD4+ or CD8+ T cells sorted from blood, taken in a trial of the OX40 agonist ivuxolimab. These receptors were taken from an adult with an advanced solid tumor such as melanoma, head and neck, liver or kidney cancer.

CDR3 sequence: CAWSVRGLYSNQPQHF. CDR3 in DNA: TGTGCCTGGAGTGTGAGGGGTCTCTATAGCAATCAGCCCCAGCATTTT. The chain combines TRBV30 with TRBJ1-5, with D possibly being TRBD1 (5 bases). CDR1 and CDR2 (germline): GTSNPN, SVGIG (reference sequence). The V and J ends lost 0 bases and 0 bases respectively, with 12 bases between them. The CDR3 is 16 amino acids.

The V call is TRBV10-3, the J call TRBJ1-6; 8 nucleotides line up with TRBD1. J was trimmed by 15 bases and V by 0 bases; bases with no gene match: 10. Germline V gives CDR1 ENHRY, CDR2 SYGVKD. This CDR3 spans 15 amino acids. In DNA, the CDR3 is TGTGCCATCAGTGAGTCGCAGGACAGGGAAGTTGTCCTCCACTTT. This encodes CAISESQDREVVLHF.

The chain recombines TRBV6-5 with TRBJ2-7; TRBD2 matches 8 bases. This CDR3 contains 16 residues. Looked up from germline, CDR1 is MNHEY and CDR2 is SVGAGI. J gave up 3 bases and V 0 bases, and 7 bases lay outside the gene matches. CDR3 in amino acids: CASSYSNSGVYYEQYF. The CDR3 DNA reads TGTGCCAGCAGTTACTCAAATAGCGGGGTCTACTACGAGCAGTACTTC.

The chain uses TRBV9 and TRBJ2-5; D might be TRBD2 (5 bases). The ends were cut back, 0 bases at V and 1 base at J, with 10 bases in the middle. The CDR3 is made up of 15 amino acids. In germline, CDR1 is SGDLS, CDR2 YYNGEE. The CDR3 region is CASSVGLRGQETQYF. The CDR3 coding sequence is TGTGCCAGCAGCGTAGGCCTCCGGGGCCAAGAGACCCAGTACTTC.

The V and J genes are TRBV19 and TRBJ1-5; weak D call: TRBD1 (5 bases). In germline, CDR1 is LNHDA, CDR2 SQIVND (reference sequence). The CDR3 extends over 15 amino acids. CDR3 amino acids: CVLREGFNSNQPQHF. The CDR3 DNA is TGTGTCCTGCGGGAGGGGTTCAATAGCAATCAGCCCCAGCATTTT.

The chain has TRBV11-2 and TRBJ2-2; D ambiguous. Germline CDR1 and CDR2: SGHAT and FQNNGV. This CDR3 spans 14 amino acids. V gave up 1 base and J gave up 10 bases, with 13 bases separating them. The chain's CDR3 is CASSLGNTAEELFF. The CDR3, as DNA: TGTGCCAGCAGCTTAGGCAACACGGCAGAGGAGCTGTTTTTT.

The CDR3 bases are TGTGCCAGCAGCCAAGACAGGGGGCGAAGCACTGAAGCTTTCTTT. Translated: CASSQDRGRSTEAFF. The chain carries TRBV7-2 and TRBJ1-1; TRBD1 agrees at 10 bases. The CDR3 is made up of 15 amino acids. Per the germline V gene, CDR1 is SGHTA and CDR2 is FQGNSA. The junction had 7 bases not matched to a gene; V was cut back by 5 bases and J by 4 bases. Combining the CDR3 with reference TRBV7-2 and TRBJ1-1 gives the whole variable domain GAGVSQSPSNKVTEKGKDVELRCDPISGHTALYWYRQSLGQGLEFLIYFQGNSAPDKSGLPSDRFSAERTGGSVSTLTIQRTQQEDSAVYLCASSQDRGRSTEAFFGQGTRLTVV.

The CDR3 bases are TGTGCCAGCAGCTTAAGGATGGAATCACCCCTCCACTTT. This sequence encodes CASSLRMESPLHF. This sequence joins TRBV11-1 and TRBJ1-6; no clear D. V lost 2 bases and J lost 10, with 9 bases in between. The CDR3 has 13 residues. CDR1 and CDR2 (germline): SGHAT, FQDESV (reference sequence).

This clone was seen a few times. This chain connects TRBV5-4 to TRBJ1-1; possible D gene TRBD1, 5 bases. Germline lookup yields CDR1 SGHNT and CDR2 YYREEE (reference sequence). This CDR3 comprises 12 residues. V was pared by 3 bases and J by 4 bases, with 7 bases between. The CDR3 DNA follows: TGTGCCAGCAGCTGGGACGGCACTGAAGCTTTCTTT. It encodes CASSWDGTEAFF. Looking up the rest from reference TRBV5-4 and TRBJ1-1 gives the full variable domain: ETGVTQSPTHLIKTRGQQVTLRCSSQSGHNTVSWYQQALGQGPQFIFQYYREEENGRGNFPPRFSGLQFPNYSSELNVNALELDDSALYLCASSWDGTEAFFGQGTRLTVV.

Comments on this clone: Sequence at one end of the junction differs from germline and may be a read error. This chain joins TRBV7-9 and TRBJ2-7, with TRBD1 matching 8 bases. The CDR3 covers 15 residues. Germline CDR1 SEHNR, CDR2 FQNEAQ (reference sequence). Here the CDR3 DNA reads TGTGCCAGCAGATTAGGTACAGGGGGTGCCTACGAGCAGTACTTC. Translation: CASRLGTGGAYEQYF.

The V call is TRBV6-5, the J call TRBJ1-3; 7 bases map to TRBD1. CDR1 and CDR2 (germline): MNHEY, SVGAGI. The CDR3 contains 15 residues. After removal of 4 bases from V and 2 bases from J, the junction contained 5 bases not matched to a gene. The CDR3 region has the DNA TGTGCCAGCAGTTCCGCTAGGGGGCCTGGAAACACCATATATTTT. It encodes CASSSARGPGNTIYF.

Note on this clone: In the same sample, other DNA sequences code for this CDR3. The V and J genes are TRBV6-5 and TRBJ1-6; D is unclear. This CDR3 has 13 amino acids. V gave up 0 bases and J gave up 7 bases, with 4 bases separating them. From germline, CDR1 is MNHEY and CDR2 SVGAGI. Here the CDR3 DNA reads TGTGCCAGCAGTTACTCAGGGAATTCACCCCTCCACTTT. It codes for CASSYSGNSPLHF.

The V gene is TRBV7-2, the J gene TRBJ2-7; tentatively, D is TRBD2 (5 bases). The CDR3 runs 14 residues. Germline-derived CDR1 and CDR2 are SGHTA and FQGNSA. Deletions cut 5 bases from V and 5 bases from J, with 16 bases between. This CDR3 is CASSPSRGRDEQYF. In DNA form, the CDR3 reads TGTGCCAGCAGCCCCAGTCGCGGGCGAGACGAGCAGTACTTC.

CDR3 region: CASSSTGTGNTIYF. As DNA, the CDR3 is TGTGCCAGCAGCTCGACAGGGACTGGAAACACCATATATTTT. The V and J genes are TRBV4-2 and TRBJ1-3; 7 bases are shared with TRBD1. This CDR3 has 14 amino acids. Germline V lookup: CDR1 LGHNA, CDR2 YNFKEQ. J was trimmed by 2 bases and V by 5 bases; bases with no gene match: 3.

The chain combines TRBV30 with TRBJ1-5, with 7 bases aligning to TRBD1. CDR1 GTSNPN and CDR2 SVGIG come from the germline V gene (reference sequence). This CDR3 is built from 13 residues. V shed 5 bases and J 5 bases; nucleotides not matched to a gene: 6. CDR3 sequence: CAWVDRVDQPQHF. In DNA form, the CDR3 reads TGTGCCTGGGTAGACAGGGTAGATCAGCCCCAGCATTTT. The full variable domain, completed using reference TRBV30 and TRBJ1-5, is SQTIHQWPATLVQPVGSPLSLECTVEGTSNPNLYWYRQAAGRGLQLLFYSVGIGQISSEVPQNLSASRPQDRQFILSSKKLLLSDSGFYLCAWVDRVDQPQHFGDGTRLSIL.

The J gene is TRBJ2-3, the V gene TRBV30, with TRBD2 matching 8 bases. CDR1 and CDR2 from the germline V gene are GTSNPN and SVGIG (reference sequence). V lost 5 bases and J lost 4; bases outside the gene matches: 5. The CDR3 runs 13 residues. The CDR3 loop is CAWEREWADTQYF. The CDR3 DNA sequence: TGTGCCTGGGAGCGGGAGTGGGCAGATACGCAGTATTTT.

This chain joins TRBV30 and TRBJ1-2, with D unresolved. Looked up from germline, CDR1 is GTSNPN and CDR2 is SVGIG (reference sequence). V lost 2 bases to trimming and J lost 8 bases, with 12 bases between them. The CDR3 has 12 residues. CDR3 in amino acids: CAWSSGVRGYTF. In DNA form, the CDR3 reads TGTGCCTGGAGTAGTGGGGTCCGGGGCTACACCTTC.

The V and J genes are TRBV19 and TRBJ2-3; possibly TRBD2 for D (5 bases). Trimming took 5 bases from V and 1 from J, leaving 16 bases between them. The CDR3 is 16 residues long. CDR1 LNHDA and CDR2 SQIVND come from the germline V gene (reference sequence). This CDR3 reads CASSAGQRLGTDTQYF. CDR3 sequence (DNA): TGTGCCAGTAGTGCGGGCCAACGGCTCGGCACAGATACGCAGTATTTT.

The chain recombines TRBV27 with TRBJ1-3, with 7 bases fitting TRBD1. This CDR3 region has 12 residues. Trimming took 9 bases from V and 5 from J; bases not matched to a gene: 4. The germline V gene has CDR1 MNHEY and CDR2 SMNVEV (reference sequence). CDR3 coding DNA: TGTGCCAGTTGGGACAGAAGAAACACCATATATTTT. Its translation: CASWDRRNTIYF.

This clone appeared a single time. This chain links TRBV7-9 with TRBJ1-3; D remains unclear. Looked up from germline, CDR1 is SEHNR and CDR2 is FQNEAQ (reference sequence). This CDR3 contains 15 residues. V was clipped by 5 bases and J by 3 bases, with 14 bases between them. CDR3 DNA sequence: TGTGCCAGCAGCCCAGGACGGAGGCATGGAAACACCATATATTTT. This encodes CASSPGRRHGNTIYF.

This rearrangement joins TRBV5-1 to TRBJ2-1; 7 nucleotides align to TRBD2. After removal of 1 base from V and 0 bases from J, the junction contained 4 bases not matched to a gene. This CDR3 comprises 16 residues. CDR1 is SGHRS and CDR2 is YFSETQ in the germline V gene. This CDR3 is CASSLTSASSYNEQFF. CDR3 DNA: TGCGCCAGCAGCTTGACTAGCGCGAGCTCCTACAATGAGCAGTTCTTC.

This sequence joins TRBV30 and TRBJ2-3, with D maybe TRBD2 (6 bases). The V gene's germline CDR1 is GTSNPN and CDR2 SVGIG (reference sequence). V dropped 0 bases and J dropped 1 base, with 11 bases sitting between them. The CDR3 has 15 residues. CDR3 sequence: CAWSVGSGRTDTQYF. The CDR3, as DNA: TGTGCCTGGAGTGTAGGTAGCGGTCGCACAGATACGCAGTATTTT.